Included here is one TCR beta chain sequence, with context. Its antigen is unidentified. The germline CDR1 and CDR2 sequences are SEHNR and FQNEAQ (reference sequence). The CDR3 has 14 residues. Trimming removed 11 bases from V and 6 bases from J, with 19 bases in between. Cycle 7 day 1, cycle 4 day 1, and baseline were the timepoints at which blood was sampled. Clones were sequenced by immunoSEQ multiplex PCR, and TCRdb holds only the in-frame ones, with some missing. The data show tens of thousands of clones, over 90% seen once. These data originate in a study of OX40 agonist ivuxolimab in advanced cancers. General study points: Normalized T-cell clonal expansion was also low in some nonresponders.

This sequence originates from an adult with an advanced solid tumor such as melanoma, head and neck, liver or kidney cancer. Material: CD4+ or CD8+ T cells sorted from blood, obtained in a trial of the OX40 agonist ivuxolimab. The V gene is TRBV7-9, the J gene TRBJ2-2, with TRBD2 as a possible D gene (6 bases). The CDR3 spells CAGGLPGSAGELFF. CDR3 DNA: TGTGCCGGAGGGCTCCCGGGATCGGCCGGGGAGCTGTTTTTT.